A selection of T cell receptor beta chains follows, all from one sample in a study of T cells after yellow fever vaccination. TCRdb re-analysed the 5' RACE reads in MiXCR, keeping a single row per CDR3 protein. Among some 340,000 distinct CDR3 sequences, 4.1% were seen once, and the ten largest hold 20% to 25%. The source material was PBMCs, sampled 5 days after the yellow fever booster vaccination. These receptors all come from a man between 18 and 29 years old who received the YFV17D yellow fever vaccine. The CDR3 runs from the conserved cysteine through the conserved F or W. Each record gives: CDR3 length, V gene, clone size, J gene, D gene, CDR3 DNA, CDR3 protein. The D gene is left open where the match is weak. Rows may omit the clone size; those that give it use once, few, many or a size class.

len: 13
v_gene: TRBV28
abundance: -
j_gene: TRBJ2-2
d_gene: -
CDR3nt: TGTGCCAGCACCCCTTTGGCCACCGGGGAGCTGTTTTTT
CDR3aa: CASTPLATGELFF

len: 15
v_gene: TRBV7-9
abundance: few
j_gene: TRBJ2-1
d_gene: TRBD1
CDR3nt: TGTGCCAGCAGCCCACAGGGGATTGGGTGGAATGAGCAGTTCTTC
CDR3aa: CASSPQGIGWNEQFF

len: 15
v_gene: TRBV6-2/TRBV6-3
abundance: few
j_gene: TRBJ2-3
d_gene: -
CDR3nt: TGTGCCAGCAGCCACTCCGGGACAATAACAGATACGCAGTATTTT
CDR3aa: CASSHSGTITDTQYF

len: 14
v_gene: TRBV29-1
abundance: -
j_gene: TRBJ2-5
d_gene: -
CDR3nt: TGCAGCGTTGAGTACAGGGCGGGTCAAGAGACCCAGTACTTC
CDR3aa: CSVEYRAGQETQYF

len: 16
v_gene: TRBV9
abundance: -
j_gene: TRBJ2-3
d_gene: -
CDR3nt: TGTGCCAGCAGCGTAGCTCCGGGACCAGGAGTAAATACGCAGTATTTT
CDR3aa: CASSVAPGPGVNTQYF

len: 13
v_gene: TRBV28
abundance: few
j_gene: TRBJ1-2
d_gene: -
CDR3nt: TGTGCCAGCACTGTGGACGGGAGCTATGGCTACACCTTC
CDR3aa: CASTVDGSYGYTF

len: 13
v_gene: TRBV5-1
abundance: few
j_gene: TRBJ2-7
d_gene: -
CDR3nt: TGCGCCAGCAGCTTCCAGGGAATCTACGAGCAGTACTTC
CDR3aa: CASSFQGIYEQYF

len: 12
v_gene: TRBV29-1
abundance: -
j_gene: TRBJ2-5
d_gene: -
CDR3nt: TGCAGCGCCCTACGAGGGAAAGAGACCCAGTACTTC
CDR3aa: CSALRGKETQYF

len: 15
v_gene: TRBV6-1
abundance: few
j_gene: TRBJ1-2
d_gene: -
CDR3nt: TGTGCCAGCAGGCCTACGGGGGTGGCTAACTATGGCTACACCTTC
CDR3aa: CASRPTGVANYGYTF

len: 14
v_gene: TRBV7-2
abundance: few
j_gene: TRBJ2-5
d_gene: -
CDR3nt: TGTGCCAGCAGCTTTTCAAAGGGTCAAGAGACCCAGTACTTC
CDR3aa: CASSFSKGQETQYF

len: 14
v_gene: TRBV6-1
abundance: -
j_gene: TRBJ1-3
d_gene: -
CDR3nt: TGTGCCAGCAGTGAAGCGATTCCTGGAAACACCATATATTTT
CDR3aa: CASSEAIPGNTIYF

len: 15
v_gene: TRBV5-1
abundance: many
j_gene: TRBJ1-1
d_gene: -
CDR3nt: TGCGCCAGCAGCTTGGCCGGCCTGAGGAACACTGAAGCTTTCTTT
CDR3aa: CASSLAGLRNTEAFF

len: 14
v_gene: TRBV20-1
abundance: many
j_gene: TRBJ2-1
d_gene: -
CDR3nt: TGCAGTGTATATCGGGGGGCCTCCTACAATGAGCAGTTCTTC
CDR3aa: CSVYRGASYNEQFF

len: 15
v_gene: TRBV27
abundance: few
j_gene: TRBJ2-5
d_gene: -
CDR3nt: TGTGCCAGCAGTTCCCAGGGACCGAACCAAGAGACCCAGTACTTC
CDR3aa: CASSSQGPNQETQYF

len: 15
v_gene: TRBV7-9
abundance: -
j_gene: TRBJ2-5
d_gene: TRBD2
CDR3nt: TGTGCCAGCAGCATTAGCGGGGGAGTCCAAGAGACCCAGTACTTC
CDR3aa: CASSISGGVQETQYF

len: 8
v_gene: TRBV7-9
abundance: few
j_gene: TRBJ2-3
d_gene: -
CDR3nt: TGTGCCAGCAGCACCGGGACGTTT
CDR3aa: CASSTGTF

len: 13
v_gene: TRBV6-5
abundance: few
j_gene: TRBJ1-5
d_gene: -
CDR3nt: TGTGCCAGCAGAAAAGGCAGCAATCAGCCCCAGCATTTT
CDR3aa: CASRKGSNQPQHF

len: 15
v_gene: TRBV6-5
abundance: -
j_gene: TRBJ1-5
d_gene: -
CDR3nt: TGTGCCAGCAGTTACGACCCCTCGGGGAATCAGCCCCAGCATTTT
CDR3aa: CASSYDPSGNQPQHF

len: 16
v_gene: TRBV5-1
abundance: -
j_gene: TRBJ2-5
d_gene: TRBD2
CDR3nt: TGCGCCAGCAGCCTAGACTGGACTAGTACCCAAGAGACCCAGTACTTC
CDR3aa: CASSLDWTSTQETQYF

len: 14
v_gene: TRBV3-1
abundance: few
j_gene: TRBJ2-2
d_gene: -
CDR3nt: TGTGCCAGCAGCCAAGATCGGTACACCGGGGAGCTGTTTTTT
CDR3aa: CASSQDRYTGELFF

len: 17
v_gene: TRBV4-3
abundance: few
j_gene: TRBJ2-2
d_gene: TRBD1
CDR3nt: TGCGCCAGCAGCCAAGCCGCCGGACAGGGAGGCCCCGGGGAGCTGTTTTTT
CDR3aa: CASSQAAGQGGPGELFF

len: 17
v_gene: TRBV4-3
abundance: many
j_gene: TRBJ1-1
d_gene: -
CDR3nt: TGCGCCAGCAGCCAAGAAGTCTACGGGGGCTCGGTCACTGAAGCTTTCTTT
CDR3aa: CASSQEVYGGSVTEAFF

len: 15
v_gene: TRBV4-1
abundance: -
j_gene: TRBJ1-5
d_gene: -
CDR3nt: TGCGCCAGCAGCCAAGGGACAGCCTCTCATCAGCCCCAGCATTTT
CDR3aa: CASSQGTASHQPQHF

len: 17
v_gene: TRBV4-3
abundance: few
j_gene: TRBJ2-3
d_gene: TRBD2
CDR3nt: TGCGCCAGCAGCCAAGATGGACTAGCGGGGCGCACAGATACGCAGTATTTT
CDR3aa: CASSQDGLAGRTDTQYF

len: 13
v_gene: TRBV6-5
abundance: few
j_gene: TRBJ1-1
d_gene: -
CDR3nt: TGTGCCAGCAGTTACAATCCGGAAACTGAAGCTTTCTTT
CDR3aa: CASSYNPETEAFF

len: 14
v_gene: TRBV18
abundance: -
j_gene: TRBJ1-6
d_gene: -
CDR3nt: TGTGCCAGCTCACCCGGAGGGGGAAATTCACCCCTCCACTTT
CDR3aa: CASSPGGGNSPLHF

len: 15
v_gene: TRBV5-1
abundance: few
j_gene: TRBJ1-1
d_gene: -
CDR3nt: TGCGCCAGCAACCCCCCCGGCCCAGATGGGGGTGAAGCTTTCTTT
CDR3aa: CASNPPGPDGGEAFF

len: 14
v_gene: TRBV5-1
abundance: many
j_gene: TRBJ2-5
d_gene: -
CDR3nt: TGCGCCAGCAGCGACGGACCCGACGGTGGGACCCAGTACTTC
CDR3aa: CASSDGPDGGTQYF

len: 13
v_gene: TRBV4-1
abundance: -
j_gene: TRBJ2-1
d_gene: -
CDR3nt: TGCGCCAGCAGCCAGAGACGTTCGGACGAGCAGTTCTTC
CDR3aa: CASSQRRSDEQFF

len: 15
v_gene: TRBV10-3
abundance: few
j_gene: TRBJ1-6
d_gene: TRBD1
CDR3nt: TGTGCCATCGAGCACCCAGGACAGGTGGATTCACCCCTCCACTTT
CDR3aa: CAIEHPGQVDSPLHF

len: 15
v_gene: TRBV9
abundance: many
j_gene: TRBJ1-1
d_gene: -
CDR3nt: TGTGCCAGCAGCGTAGGGTCCGCTTCGGGCACTGAAGCTTTCTTT
CDR3aa: CASSVGSASGTEAFF

len: 12
v_gene: TRBV20-1
abundance: many
j_gene: TRBJ2-1
d_gene: TRBD1
CDR3nt: TGCAGTGCTAGGGGGCAGGGGGTGGAGCAGTTCTTC
CDR3aa: CSARGQGVEQFF

len: 14
v_gene: TRBV18
abundance: few
j_gene: TRBJ1-6
d_gene: -
CDR3nt: TGTGCCAGCTCACCCATAGGGGTGGACTCACCCCTCCACTTT
CDR3aa: CASSPIGVDSPLHF

len: 15
v_gene: TRBV18
abundance: -
j_gene: TRBJ1-5
d_gene: -
CDR3nt: TGTGCCAGCTCCCGAAGTGGGACCGCCAATCAGCCCCAGCATTTT
CDR3aa: CASSRSGTANQPQHF

len: 14
v_gene: TRBV5-4
abundance: few
j_gene: TRBJ2-1
d_gene: TRBD1
CDR3nt: TGTGCCAGCAGCCCCACGGACAGGGGCAATGAGCAGTTCTTC
CDR3aa: CASSPTDRGNEQFF

len: 13
v_gene: TRBV6-5
abundance: -
j_gene: TRBJ1-1
d_gene: -
CDR3nt: TGTGCCAGCAGTTATTCTTCGTACACTGAAGCTTTCTTT
CDR3aa: CASSYSSYTEAFF

len: 13
v_gene: TRBV11-2
abundance: many
j_gene: TRBJ2-7
d_gene: -
CDR3nt: TGTGCCAGCAGCCCCATATGGGGGGACGAGCAGTACTTC
CDR3aa: CASSPIWGDEQYF

len: 16
v_gene: TRBV15
abundance: few
j_gene: TRBJ2-3
d_gene: TRBD1
CDR3nt: TGTGCCACCAGCAGAGGACAGGGGAGTAGCACAGATACGCAGTATTTT
CDR3aa: CATSRGQGSSTDTQYF

len: 16
v_gene: TRBV7-2
abundance: few
j_gene: TRBJ2-1
d_gene: -
CDR3nt: TGTGCCAGCAGCTTAGTACGGGGAGGTCGTTACAATGAGCAGTTCTTC
CDR3aa: CASSLVRGGRYNEQFF

len: 15
v_gene: TRBV5-1
abundance: many
j_gene: TRBJ2-3
d_gene: -
CDR3nt: TGCGCCAGCAGCTTTGGACTCAGGAGGGGCGATACGCAGTATTTT
CDR3aa: CASSFGLRRGDTQYF

len: 14
v_gene: TRBV4-3
abundance: -
j_gene: TRBJ2-3
d_gene: -
CDR3nt: TGCGCCAGCAGCCAAGATCCCGGGTCAGATACGCAGTATTTT
CDR3aa: CASSQDPGSDTQYF

len: 16
v_gene: TRBV10-2
abundance: -
j_gene: TRBJ2-1
d_gene: -
CDR3nt: TGCGCCAGCAGTGAGTACCCGAAAGGATCGCACGATGAGCAGTTCTTC
CDR3aa: CASSEYPKGSHDEQFF

len: 14
v_gene: TRBV12-3/TRBV12-4
abundance: few
j_gene: TRBJ1-2
d_gene: -
CDR3nt: TGTGCCAGCAGTTTTTTGGGTTTTGAGCCTGGCTACACCTTC
CDR3aa: CASSFLGFEPGYTF

len: 12
v_gene: TRBV20-1
abundance: many
j_gene: TRBJ2-7
d_gene: -
CDR3nt: TGCAGTGTTGAGGGAGGTTCCTACGAGCAGTACTTC
CDR3aa: CSVEGGSYEQYF

len: 14
v_gene: TRBV5-1
abundance: few
j_gene: TRBJ1-4
d_gene: -
CDR3nt: TGCGCCAGCAGCTTGGCCGGGACGGCGGAAAAACTGTTTTTT
CDR3aa: CASSLAGTAEKLFF

len: 13
v_gene: TRBV5-1
abundance: -
j_gene: TRBJ2-1
d_gene: TRBD2
CDR3nt: TGCGCCAGCAGGTGGACTAGCGGGGATGAGCAGTTCTTC
CDR3aa: CASRWTSGDEQFF

len: 16
v_gene: TRBV4-3
abundance: -
j_gene: TRBJ2-3
d_gene: TRBD2
CDR3nt: TGCGCCAGCAGCATCCAGCGGGGGGGCCTCACATATACGCAGTATTTT
CDR3aa: CASSIQRGGLTYTQYF

len: 14
v_gene: TRBV24-1
abundance: few
j_gene: TRBJ2-1
d_gene: TRBD2
CDR3nt: TGTGCCACCTCACGGAGCGGGAACTACAATGAGCAGTTCTTC
CDR3aa: CATSRSGNYNEQFF